This T cell receptor (beta chain) was documented in a study of T cells in Graves' hyperthyroidism and ophthalmopathy. Uncontrolled infection, other autoimmune disease, pregnancy and lactation each barred patients from inclusion. The CDR3 is made up of 12 amino acids. Germline V gene data show CDR1 as MNHEY and CDR2 as SVGEGT. V was trimmed by 5 bases and J by 6 bases, leaving 10 bases between them. RNA transcripts gave rise to amplified TCR beta CDR3 regions. The study used the HTBI primer set for a first-round RT-PCR of the TCR CDR3. TCRdb reanalysed the multiplex PCR reads using MiXCR and keeps one entry per CDR3 protein. The sample holds about 290,000 distinct CDR3 sequences, roughly 14% seen once. In regard to this clonotype: Its target is unknown.

Points from the study as a whole: Separating ophthalmopathy from stable hyperthyroidism was achieved by a 13 V-J model. Progression to ophthalmopathy was predicted a median of approximately seven months early.

The chain employs TRBV6-2 or TRBV6-3 and TRBJ1-2; D remains ambiguous. The sample consisted of blood. This clonotype was obtained from a woman in her twenties or thirties with Graves' hyperthyroidism that later progressed to Graves' ophthalmopathy. Here the CDR3 reads CASSIPGDGYTF. The CDR3 DNA is TGTGCCAGCAGTATTCCGGGCGATGGCTACACCTTC.